A selection of T cell receptor beta chains follows, all from one sample in a study of cytomegalovirus exposure and HLA in healthy donors. The table came from immunoSEQ multiplex PCR; TCRdb's copy has only in-frame clones and leaves some out. The table has approximately 110,000 clones, approximately 86% seen once. Specimen: PBMCs. The receptor set was obtained from a woman between 18 and 29 years old in good health and CMV-seropositive. The CDR3 runs from the conserved cysteine through the conserved F or W. The D gene is left open where the match is weak. Expanded clones are given a class, and other clones once, few, many or no size at all.

D gene	J gene	clone size	CDR3 length	V gene	CDR3 protein	CDR3 DNA
TRBD2	TRBJ2-1	.	19	TRBV29-1	CSVEGARSGGASGVNEQFF	TGCAGCGTTGAAGGGGCGCGTAGCGGGGGGGCCAGTGGGGTAAATGAGCAGTTCTTC
.	TRBJ1-5	.	13	TRBV10-2	CASRGTSNQPQHF	TGCGCCAGCCGGGGGACGAGCAATCAGCCCCAGCATTTT
.	TRBJ1-5	.	16	TRBV2	CASSYDRPSRAQPQHF	TGTGCCAGCAGCTACGACAGGCCCAGCCGGGCGCAGCCCCAGCATTTT
.	TRBJ2-3	.	14	TRBV28	CASSLQGTTDTQYF	TGTGCCAGCAGTTTACAGGGTACCACAGATACGCAGTATTTT
.	TRBJ2-2	once	13	TRBV19	CASSIVGAGELFF	TGTGCCAGTAGTATTGTAGGGGCCGGGGAGCTGTTTTTT
TRBD1	TRBJ1-5	many	14	TRBV19	CASNRREGGQPQHF	TGTGCCAGTAATCGCAGGGAAGGGGGCCAGCCCCAGCATTTT
.	TRBJ1-5	.	15	TRBV6-1	CASRANSYSNQPQHF	TGTGCCAGCAGAGCCAACAGTTACAGCAATCAGCCCCAGCATTTT
TRBD1	TRBJ1-1	.	17	TRBV5-1	CASRFDRERSWNTEAFF	TGCGCCAGCAGATTCGACAGGGAGCGGTCTTGGAACACTGAAGCTTTCTTT
TRBD1	TRBJ1-2	.	14	TRBV16	CASSQSGQGFGYTF	TGTGCCAGCAGCCAATCGGGACAGGGCTTTGGCTACACCTTC
TRBD2	TRBJ2-3	.	16	TRBV10-1	CASSFWTSGFTDTQYF	TGCGCCAGCAGCTTCTGGACTAGCGGGTTCACAGATACGCAGTATTTT
.	TRBJ2-7	.	12	TRBV29-1	CSVVGVSYEQYF	TGCAGCGTTGTAGGGGTTTCCTACGAGCAGTACTTC
.	TRBJ2-2	.	12	TRBV7-8	CASRSQTGELFF	TGTGCCAGCAGATCCCAGACCGGGGAGCTGTTTTTT
TRBD1	TRBJ1-2	.	14	TRBV4-1	CASSPTTGGGGYTF	TGCGCCAGCAGCCCCACCACAGGGGGCGGTGGCTACACCTTC
TRBD2	TRBJ2-1	.	14	TRBV6-1	CASSWTSGTDEQFF	TGTGCCAGCAGCTGGACTAGCGGGACCGATGAGCAGTTCTTC
.	TRBJ1-1	.	14	TRBV28	CASSLYGQNTEAFF	TGTGCCAGCAGTTTATACGGTCAGAACACTGAAGCTTTCTTT
.	TRBJ1-1	.	16	TRBV9	CASSVGGGSLGTEAFF	TGTGCCAGCAGCGTAGGGGGAGGGTCTTTGGGGACTGAAGCTTTCTTT
.	TRBJ2-7	.	14	TRBV6-1	CASRDTGHASEQYF	TGTGCCAGCAGGGATACGGGACACGCATCCGAGCAGTACTTC
.	TRBJ1-2	.	16	TRBV28	CASSLTIGGLNYGYTF	TGTGCCAGCAGTTTAACAATCGGGGGACTAAACTATGGCTACACCTTC
TRBD1	TRBJ1-1	.	13	TRBV2	CASRRQGATEAFF	TGTGCCAGCCGAAGACAGGGGGCCACTGAAGCTTTCTTT
.	TRBJ2-7	.	16	TRBV4-1	CASSQAAVNRAYEQYF	TGCGCCAGCAGCCAAGCCGCTGTCAACCGCGCCTACGAGCAGTACTTC
.	TRBJ2-7	once	16	TRBV27	CASSLRLGLSATEQYF	TGTGCCAGCAGTCTCCGACTAGGCCTTTCGGCGACCGAGCAGTACTTC
TRBD2	TRBJ2-3	.	15	TRBV6-1	CASSDLAGGTDTQYF	TGTGCCAGCAGTGATCTGGCGGGAGGGACAGATACGCAGTATTTT
TRBD2	TRBJ2-1	few	16	TRBV19	CASSALAVYSYNEQFF	TGTGCCAGTAGTGCACTAGCGGTTTACTCCTACAATGAGCAGTTCTTC
.	TRBJ2-3	.	15	TRBV9	CASSAPGSPTDTQYF	TGTGCCAGCAGCGCACCGGGGAGTCCCACAGATACGCAGTATTTT
.	TRBJ2-1	.	11	TRBV6-5	CASSQRGEQFF	TGTGCCAGCAGTCAAAGGGGTGAGCAGTTCTTC
TRBD2	TRBJ2-1	.	16	TRBV19	CASSLRWREDINEQFF	TGTGCCAGTAGTTTAAGGTGGCGGGAGGACATAAATGAGCAGTTCTTC
.	TRBJ2-7	.	11	TRBV20-1	CSATDTYEQYF	TGCAGTGCTACGGACACCTACGAGCAGTACTTC
.	TRBJ1-4	.	14	TRBV5-1	CASSYEQGFGKLFF	TGCGCCAGCAGCTACGAACAGGGTTTCGGAAAACTGTTTTTT
.	TRBJ2-5	.	15	TRBV5-1	CASSLGYPPEETQYF	TGCGCCAGCAGCTTGGGCTACCCCCCGGAGGAGACCCAGTACTTC
.	TRBJ2-7	.	14	TRBV11-2	CASSRVTGTYEQYF	TGTGCCAGCAGCCGAGTCACAGGGACCTACGAGCAGTACTTC
.	TRBJ2-6	once	15	TRBV6-5	CASSPGQSGANVLTF	TGTGCCAGCAGTCCCGGACAGTCTGGGGCCAACGTCCTGACTTTC
TRBD1	TRBJ2-7	.	15	TRBV7-9	CASSLLGTASYEQYF	TGTGCCAGCAGCTTATTGGGGACAGCTTCCTACGAGCAGTACTTC
.	TRBJ2-5	.	13	TRBV10-1	CASSEGALETQYF	TGCGCCAGCAGTGAGGGGGCACTGGAGACCCAGTACTTC
.	TRBJ1-4	few	13	TRBV2	CASSQEDNEKLFF	TGTGCCAGCAGTCAGGAAGATAATGAAAAACTGTTTTTT
TRBD2	TRBJ2-3	.	16	TRBV5-1	CASSLSSGGSADTQYF	TGCGCCAGCAGCTTGAGTAGCGGGGGGTCCGCAGATACGCAGTATTTT
.	TRBJ2-3	.	15	TRBV5-1	CASSLGGHSTDTQYF	TGCGCCAGCAGCTTGGGGGGCCATAGCACAGATACGCAGTATTTT
.	TRBJ1-2	once	13	TRBV4-1	CASSESTDYGYTF	TGCGCTAGCAGCGAATCGACTGATTATGGCTACACCTTC
.	TRBJ2-7	.	14	TRBV11-3	CASSLDGLSYEQYF	TGTGCCAGCAGCTTAGACGGACTATCCTACGAGCAGTACTTC
TRBD1	TRBJ2-4	.	14	TRBV7-8	CASSPRDRENIQYF	TGTGCCAGCAGCCCTCGGGACAGAGAAAACATTCAGTACTTC
.	TRBJ1-5	.	14	TRBV15	CATSRLTGSQPQHF	TGTGCCACCAGCAGATTAACAGGGTCTCAGCCCCAGCATTTT
TRBD1	TRBJ1-2	.	14	TRBV28	CASSQTDRGNGYTF	TGTGCCAGCAGTCAAACCGACAGGGGAAATGGCTACACCTTC
.	TRBJ1-5	.	12	TRBV29-1	CSAQGSDQPQHF	TGCAGCGCCCAGGGCTCGGATCAGCCCCAGCATTTT
.	TRBJ1-2	.	11	TRBV5-1	CASSPGGGYTF	TGCGCCAGCAGCCCGGGGGGTGGCTACACCTTC
TRBD2	TRBJ2-1	.	15	TRBV7-2	CASSLAAGARNEQFF	TGTGCCAGCAGCTTAGCAGCGGGAGCCCGAAATGAGCAGTTCTTC
.	TRBJ1-5	few	13	TRBV28	CASSGGGNQPQHF	TGTGCCAGCAGTGGAGGAGGCAATCAGCCCCAGCATTTT
TRBD1	TRBJ1-2	.	11	TRBV30	CAWSPLTGNTF	TGTGCCTGGAGTCCTTTGACAGGGAACACCTTC
.	TRBJ1-5	.	13	TRBV16	CASSQTRNQPQHF	TGTGCCAGCAGCCAGACGAGGAATCAGCCCCAGCATTTT
TRBD1	TRBJ1-2	.	13	TRBV6-5	CASSYRQGDGYTF	TGTGCCAGCAGTTACCGACAGGGTGATGGCTACACCTTC
.	TRBJ2-3	few	15	TRBV4-2	CASSQGGQVTDTQYF	TGTGCCAGCAGCCAAGGGGGACAAGTCACAGATACGCAGTATTTT
TRBD1	TRBJ1-1	.	13	TRBV5-1	CASSLRGRSEAFF	TGCGCCAGCAGCTTAAGGGGGCGAAGTGAAGCTTTCTTT
.	TRBJ1-1	once	15	TRBV13	CASSPRFGGNTEAFF	TGTGCCAGCAGCCCAAGGTTCGGGGGGAACACTGAAGCTTTCTTT
TRBD2	TRBJ2-7	.	16	TRBV11-2	CASSPAGLAGGGEQYF	TGTGCCAGCAGCCCCGCGGGACTAGCGGGAGGAGGAGAGCAGTACTTC
TRBD2	TRBJ2-7	.	15	TRBV6-5	CASSLGLAATYEQYF	TGTGCCAGCAGTCTCGGACTAGCGGCGACCTACGAGCAGTACTTC
TRBD2	TRBJ2-1	.	19	TRBV5-1	CASSLSVTSGGASYNEQFF	TGCGCCAGCAGCTTGAGTGTGACTAGCGGGGGGGCGTCCTACAATGAGCAGTTCTTC
TRBD1	TRBJ1-2	.	18	TRBV7-9	CASSSSGHGQGALYGYTF	TGTGCCAGCAGCAGCTCGGGTCACGGACAGGGGGCGTTGTATGGCTACACCTTC